The clone carrying this TCR beta chain has a handful of counts. What it binds is not known. Method: immunoSEQ multiplex PCR; TCRdb's copy keeps in-frame clones and lacks some. The table has 9,900 or so clones, roughly two thirds seen once. The source of the sample is a study of CD4+ T cells in melanoma. Study-wide results and caveats: Neoantigen-specific CD4+ T cells in melanoma reportedly had diverse differentiation states. A reported correlation linked neoantigen-specific CD4+ T cells to CD8+, macrophage and B cell function.

The clonotype comes from a human donor with melanoma. Sequenced material: cells from a culture (not recorded whether cultured in vitro).

In DNA form, the CDR3 reads TGTGCCAGCAGCGAGGGGGCTCTCAACAATGAGCAGTTCTTC. This sequence encodes CASSEGALNNEQFF. The rearrangement uses TRBV9 and TRBJ2-1; 7 nucleotides match TRBD1. The germline V gene encodes CDR1 SGDLS and CDR2 YYNGEE. The CDR3 runs to 14 residues. Unmatched junction bases numbered 5, after V lost 3 bases and J lost 5 bases.